These 26 T cell receptor beta chains were sequenced from one sample in a study of shared clonotypes between healthy human individuals. The repertoire was sequenced with immunoSEQ multiplex PCR; TCRdb's copy has only in-frame clones and lacks some. The data show some 2.4 million clones, with approximately 93% seen just once and roughly 0.39% held by the top ten. Sequencing was carried out using naive CD4+ T cells from PBMCs. This sample's subset: CD45RA+ positively selected. These receptor sequences come from a man between 18 and 29 years old in good health. Some clones in this sample may be carry-over from other donors' samples.

The chain employs TRBV7-8 and TRBJ1-3; D perhaps matches TRBD1 (5 bases). Germline V gene lookup returns CDR1 SGHVS and CDR2 FQNEAQ. Between the trimmed V and J ends, which lost 2 bases and 4 bases, there was a span of 12 bases. The CDR3 consists of 15 residues. In DNA form, the CDR3 reads TGTGCCAGCAGCTTACAACGGGACGGGGGAAACACCATATATTTT. This sequence encodes CASSLQRDGGNTIYF. The entire variable domain, with the rest obtained from reference TRBV7-8 and TRBJ1-3, is as follows: GAGVSQSPRYKVAKRGQDVALRCDPISGHVSLFWYQQALGQGPEFLTYFQNEAQLDKSGLPSDRFFAERPEGSVSTLKIQRTQQEDSAVYLCASSLQRDGGNTIYFGEGSWLTVV.

This clone has only one observation. The chain uses TRBV29-1 and TRBJ2-5, with TRBD2 matching 10 bases. The CDR3 covers 15 residues. The trim removed 6 bases at V and 6 bases at J, leaving 13 bases unmatched. Germline V CDR1 and CDR2: SQVTM, ANQGSEA. The CDR3 reads CSVGGLAGDAQTQYF. The CDR3 coding sequence is TGCAGCGTGGGCGGGCTAGCGGGAGACGCCCAGACCCAGTACTTC.

This clone was detected once. This rearrangement joins TRBV4-3 to TRBJ1-3, with a weak D call TRBD1 (5 bases). The CDR3 totals 15 residues. V lost 3 bases, J lost 11 bases, and 20 bases lay in between. Germline-derived CDR1 and CDR2 are LGHNA and YSLEER. The CDR3 DNA sequence: TGCGCCAGCAGCCAGACTCCCGGGCCCGGGGGTCCCATATATTTT. It is translated as CASSQTPGPGGPIYF.

The V call is TRBV28, the J call TRBJ2-1; 12 nucleotides align to TRBD2. Germline assignment: CDR1 MDHEN and CDR2 SYDVKM. Unmatched junction bases numbered 11, after V lost 5 bases and J lost 6 bases. CDR3 length: 17 residues. The CDR3 DNA sequence: TGTGCCAGCAGTCCCCCCAGACTAGCGGGGGTTCTCAATGAGCAGTTCTTC. This gives the protein CASSPPRLAGVLNEQFF.

The chain couples TRBV28 to TRBJ2-1; no clear D. The germline V gene encodes CDR1 MDHEN and CDR2 SYDVKM. V lost 3 bases and J 4 bases, leaving 10 bases between the germline ends. This CDR3 is built from 14 residues. The CDR3 DNA reads TGTGCCAGCAGTTTCGTCGGCCGATACAATGAGCAGTTCTTC. Amino acid sequence: CASSFVGRYNEQFF.

The chain joins TRBV18 to TRBJ2-7, with D tentatively TRBD2 (6 bases). There are 16 residues in the CDR3. V lost 4 bases and J lost 2, with 18 bases in between. Germline loops: CDR1 KGHSH, CDR2 LQKENI. CDR3 protein: CASSLTRDSEAYEQYF. CDR3 bases: TGTGCCAGCTCACTAACCCGGGACTCCGAGGCCTACGAGCAGTACTTC.

V is TRBV29-1 and J is TRBJ1-2, with unresolved D. The germline V gene encodes CDR1 SQVTM and CDR2 ANQGSEA. The CDR3 runs to 13 residues. Trimming removed 1 base at V and 2 bases at J, with 8 bases between. CDR3 DNA sequence: TGCAGCGTTGAAGTGCGACGGAACTATGGCTACACCTTC. Protein: CSVEVRRNYGYTF.

The J gene is TRBJ2-1, the V gene TRBV5-6; 10 bases fit TRBD1. The junction had 10 bases not matched to a gene; V was cut back by 4 bases and J by 3 bases. Germline assignment: CDR1 SGHDT and CDR2 YYEEEE. The CDR3 totals 17 residues. CDR3 in DNA: TGTGCCAGCAGCACCTCACCCGGGACAGGGGTCTACAATGAGCAGTTCTTC. Its protein is CASSTSPGTGVYNEQFF.

The chain joins TRBV19 to TRBJ2-7; the D gene is possibly TRBD2 (5 bases). The CDR3 is made up of 13 amino acids. Germline CDR1 reads LNHDA; CDR2 reads SQIVND (reference sequence). The ends were cut back, 3 bases at V and 4 bases at J, with 10 bases in the middle. This CDR3 reads CASSMGEEYEQYF. CDR3 coding DNA: TGTGCCAGTAGTATGGGAGAGGAGTACGAGCAGTACTTC.

The table lists this clone with a few counts. The chain carries TRBV28 and TRBJ2-7; D not resolved. Trimming cost V 2 bases and J 0 bases, with 5 bases left between them. This CDR3 has 13 amino acids. Germline CDR1 MDHEN, CDR2 SYDVKM. This CDR3 reads CASSLVPSYEQYF. The CDR3 DNA reads TGTGCCAGCAGTTTAGTTCCCTCCTACGAGCAGTACTTC. The full variable domain, with the rest looked up from reference TRBV28 and TRBJ2-7, is DVKVTQSSRYLVKRTGEKVFLECVQDMDHENMFWYRQDPGLGLRLIYFSYDVKMKEKGDIPEGYSVSREKKERFSLILESASTNQTSMYLCASSLVPSYEQYFGPGTRLTVT.

This clone was counted a few times. The sample contains more than one DNA sequence encoding this CDR3. This chain uses TRBV9 with TRBJ1-1, with D possibly being TRBD1 (5 bases). This CDR3 is built from 15 residues. Deletions cut 0 bases from V and 1 base from J, with 10 bases between. CDR1 and CDR2 from the germline V gene are SGDLS and YYNGEE. CDR3 sequence: CASSVVGQGNTEAFF. The CDR3 DNA reads TGTGCCAGCAGCGTAGTGGGGCAGGGGAACACTGAAGCTTTCTTT.

The chain has TRBV28 and TRBJ2-2; D might be TRBD2 (6 bases). CDR1 MDHEN and CDR2 SYDVKM come from the germline V gene. The CDR3 runs 13 residues. V shed 6 bases and J shed 10 bases, with 15 bases lying between them. For the CDR3, the DNA is TGTGCCAGCAGCTCGGGACTCCCGACGGAGCTGTTTTTT. Its protein is CASSSGLPTELFF.

CDR3 loop: CASTPGTSGSETQYF. CDR3 DNA sequence: TGTGCCAGCACCCCCGGGACTAGCGGGAGTGAGACCCAGTACTTC. The V gene is TRBV28, the J gene TRBJ2-5, with 14 bases lining up with TRBD2. V was clipped by 7 bases and J by 5 bases; unmatched bases: 6. The CDR3 is 15 amino acids. The germline V gene has CDR1 MDHEN and CDR2 SYDVKM. Complete variable domain (other parts from reference TRBV28 and TRBJ2-5): DVKVTQSSRYLVKRTGEKVFLECVQDMDHENMFWYRQDPGLGLRLIYFSYDVKMKEKGDIPEGYSVSREKKERFSLILESASTNQTSMYLCASTPGTSGSETQYFGPGTRLLVL.

The chain uses TRBV19 and TRBJ2-1; 9 bases are a match to TRBD2. Germline CDR1 LNHDA, CDR2 SQIVND (reference sequence). The CDR3 sequence is 15 residues long. The ends lost 5 bases at V and 3 bases at J; junction bases unmatched: 5. The CDR3 region is CASSPLAGIYNEQFF. The CDR3 DNA sequence: TGTGCCAGTAGTCCCCTAGCGGGAATCTACAATGAGCAGTTCTTC.

The chain combines TRBV30 with TRBJ1-6; D gene ambiguous. The CDR3 covers 13 residues. Germline CDR1 reads GTSNPN; CDR2 reads SVGIG (reference sequence). V was clipped by 0 bases and J by 8 bases, with 8 bases between them. CDR3 bases: TGTGCCTGGAGTGTACAGAGTTATTCACCCCTCCACTTT. This gives the protein CAWSVQSYSPLHF.

CDR3 amino acids: CASSKRRQGLNYGYTF. In nucleotides, the CDR3 is TGTGCCAGTAGCAAACGTCGACAGGGACTTAACTATGGCTACACCTTC. V gene TRBV19 combines with J gene TRBJ1-2; 7 bases agree with TRBD1. The CDR3 contains 16 residues. From germline, CDR1 is LNHDA and CDR2 SQIVND (reference sequence). Trimming at V came to 6 bases and at J to 1 base, leaving 11 bases not matched to a gene.

V is TRBV28 and J is TRBJ1-3, with TRBD1 as a possible D gene (6 bases). This CDR3 is built from 17 residues. Germline V CDR1 and CDR2: MDHEN, SYDVKM. Trimming shortened V by 11 bases and J by 0 bases, and 23 bases separated the two germline ends. The CDR3 region has the DNA TGTGCCGCAGGGGCCCATGTAAGGGGACGCTCTGGAAACACCATATATTTT. It is translated as CAAGAHVRGRSGNTIYF.

The chain employs TRBV5-1 and TRBJ1-1, with 9 positions matching TRBD1. V lost 5 bases, J lost 0 bases, and 8 bases stayed unmatched. CDR1 is SGHRS, CDR2 YFSETQ, per germline. The CDR3 covers 16 residues. Here the CDR3 reads CASRFGTGSMNTEAFF. In nucleotides, the CDR3 is TGCGCCAGCAGATTCGGGACAGGGAGCATGAACACTGAAGCTTTCTTT. Combining the CDR3 with reference TRBV5-1 and TRBJ1-1 gives the whole variable domain KAGVTQTPRYLIKTRGQQVTLSCSPISGHRSVSWYQQTPGQGLQFLFEYFSETQRNKGNFPGRFSGRQFSNSRSEMNVSTLELGDSALYLCASRFGTGSMNTEAFFGQGTRLTVV.

V usage is TRBV27 and J usage is TRBJ1-6; the D gene is possibly TRBD1 (5 bases). The V and J ends lost 6 bases and 7 bases respectively, with 19 bases between them. The germline gives CDR1 MNHEY, CDR2 SMNVEV (reference sequence). The CDR3 has 16 amino acids. Here the CDR3 reads CASSPRWVGGNSPLHF. As DNA, the CDR3 is TGTGCCAGCAGCCCAAGGTGGGTGGGGGGGAATTCACCCCTCCACTTT.

This chain uses TRBV5-5 with TRBJ2-7; 13 bases agree with TRBD2. The CDR3 sequence is 16 residues long. CDR1 SGHKS and CDR2 YYEKEE come from the germline V gene (reference sequence). With V trimmed by 5 bases and J by 3 bases, 8 bases remained unmatched. The CDR3 DNA follows: TGTGCCAGCAGTTCAGGACTAGCGGGAGAGGGCTACGAGCAGTACTTC. It encodes CASSSGLAGEGYEQYF.

The J gene is TRBJ2-7, the V gene TRBV27; TRBD2 matches at 11 bases. V was pared by 5 bases and J by 7 bases, with 10 bases of the junction left unmatched. CDR1 and CDR2 from the germline V gene are MNHEY and SMNVEV (reference sequence). The length of the CDR3 is 15 residues. The CDR3 reads CASSQLAGGPGEQYF. CDR3 bases: TGTGCCAGCAGTCAGTTAGCGGGAGGGCCGGGGGAGCAGTACTTC.

V gene TRBV11-2 combines with J gene TRBJ1-2; D is unresolved. CDR1 and CDR2 (germline): SGHAT, FQNNGV. This CDR3 is 14 amino acids long. V gave up 4 bases and J gave up 3 bases, with 12 bases separating them. CDR3 sequence (DNA): TGTGCCAGCAGCTCATCGGGGTATTACTATGGCTACACCTTC. Translation: CASSSSGYYYGYTF.

The V gene is TRBV5-4, the J gene TRBJ2-4; 8 nucleotides agree with TRBD1. This CDR3 comprises 15 residues. Germline CDR1 and CDR2: SGHNT and YYREEE (reference sequence). The V segment lost 0 bases and the J segment 5 bases; nucleotides outside the gene matches: 4. The CDR3 here is CASSLDAGGQNIQYF. The CDR3 DNA reads as TGTGCCAGCAGCTTGGATGCAGGGGGCCAAAACATTCAGTACTTC.

J is TRBJ2-5 and V is TRBV28; D is perhaps TRBD2 (6 bases). This CDR3 is 14 amino acids long. The ends were cut back, 7 bases at V and 5 bases at J, with 17 bases in the middle. Per germline, CDR1 MDHEN and CDR2 SYDVKM. The chain's CDR3 is CASTGGGSKETQYF. Written as DNA, the CDR3 is TGTGCCAGCACTGGTGGGGGGTCCAAGGAGACCCAGTACTTC.

The genes are TRBV19 and TRBJ1-2, with unresolved D. Germline loops: CDR1 LNHDA, CDR2 SQIVND (reference sequence). Trimming left V 1 base short and J 2 bases short, with 11 bases between. This CDR3 is 15 amino acids long. CDR3 bases: TGTGCCAGTAGTATAGCCATCTCTGAAAACTATGGCTACACCTTC. This encodes CASSIAISENYGYTF. Complete variable domain (other parts from reference TRBV19 and TRBJ1-2): DGGITQSPKYLFRKEGQNVTLSCEQNLNHDAMYWYRQDPGQGLRLIYYSQIVNDFQKGDIAEGYSVSREKKESFPLTVTSAQKNPTAFYLCASSIAISENYGYTFGSGTRLTVV.

The chain couples TRBV4-3 to TRBJ2-1; 8 bases align to TRBD2. Unmatched junction bases numbered 9, after V lost 1 base and J lost 4 bases. Germline V gives CDR1 LGHNA, CDR2 YSLEER. This CDR3 is 17 amino acids long. The CDR3 coding sequence is TGCGCCAGCAGCCAAGCCCCTAGCGGGTTGGGGTACAATGAGCAGTTCTTC. As protein: CASSQAPSGLGYNEQFF.